This passage covers 18 T cell receptor beta chains from one sample sequenced in a study of identical twins. TCRdb called the 5' RACE reads again in MiXCR, with one record for every CDR3 protein. The data hold more than 400,000 distinct CDR3 sequences, with 13% to 15% observed a single time. These sequences were also reported in another study, on yellow fever vaccine responses in identical twins.

Material for sequencing was CD4+ T cells sorted from blood. The receptors originated from a woman aged 18 to 35 in good health.

The chain combines TRBV12-3 or TRBV12-4 with TRBJ2-5; D ambiguous. The CDR3 runs 15 residues. Trimming left V 2 bases short and J 5 bases short, with 15 bases between. CDR3 coding DNA: TGTGCCAGCAGTTTACAGGAGCTCCCGATGGAGACCCAGTACTTC. It codes for CASSLQELPMETQYF.

A few counts support this clonotype. This chain connects TRBV11-2 to TRBJ1-2, with TRBD1 matching 10 bases. CDR3 length equals 14 residues. In germline, CDR1 is SGHAT, CDR2 FQNNGV. V lost 5 bases to trimming and J lost 8 bases; unmatched junction nucleotides: 8. The CDR3 spells CASSPRQGAPGYTF. In DNA, the CDR3 is TGTGCCAGCAGCCCCAGACAGGGGGCGCCCGGCTACACCTTC.

The V gene is TRBV6-1, the J gene TRBJ2-1; no firm D call. The CDR3 runs 15 residues. Trimming stripped 6 bases from V and 5 bases from J, with 17 bases between. Germline loops: CDR1 MNHNS, CDR2 SASEGT. In nucleotides, the CDR3 is TGTGCCAGCAGCCGGACCTGGGATAATAACAATGAGCAGTTCTTC. Translation gives CASSRTWDNNNEQFF.

The J gene is TRBJ1-6, the V gene TRBV20-1, with D perhaps TRBD1 (6 bases). The V gene's germline CDR1 is DFQATT and CDR2 SNEGSKA (reference sequence). CDR3 length: 16 amino acids. V was cut by 4 bases and J by 0 bases, with 13 bases left in between. The DNA for the CDR3 is TGCAGTGCTATAAGGACAGAGAGCTCCTATAATTCACCCCTCCACTTT. As protein: CSAIRTESSYNSPLHF.

V usage is TRBV7-6 and J usage is TRBJ2-7; D remains unclear. The CDR3 has 13 amino acids. The germline V and J ends were trimmed by 2 bases and 3 bases, with 8 bases remaining between them. Germline CDR1 reads SGHVS; CDR2 reads FNYEAQ. The CDR3 reads CASSLNYGYEQYF. Here the CDR3 DNA reads TGTGCCAGCAGCTTAAATTACGGCTACGAGCAGTACTTC.

V and J are TRBV28 and TRBJ1-5; the D gene is possibly TRBD1 (5 bases). The CDR3 is 15 amino acids. CDR1 is MDHEN and CDR2 is SYDVKM in the germline V gene. Trimming took 10 bases from V and 2 from J, leaving 18 bases between them. In DNA form, the CDR3 reads TGTGCCATCTCGGGGGAGGCAAATGGCAATCAGCCCCAGCATTTT. This encodes CAISGEANGNQPQHF.

As to this clonotype: It is unclear where the CDR3 begins or ends on the DNA, so no DNA is shown, and the CDR3 is as TCRdb lists it. The V gene is TRBV7-2, the J gene TRBJ2-7; the table's TRBD1 call for D was not verified on the DNA. Per the germline V gene, CDR1 is SGHTA and CDR2 is FQGNSA. The CDR3 length is 16 residues, termini included. CDR3 in amino acids: CASSFSLDSPSYEQYF.

This clonotype was counted a few times. The chain carries TRBV10-3 and TRBJ2-1; 8 bases line up with TRBD2. Trimming at V came to 3 bases and at J to 10 bases, leaving 8 bases not matched to a gene. Germline V gene sequence: CDR1 ENHRY, CDR2 SYGVKD. This CDR3 is built from 14 residues. The CDR3 region has the DNA TGTGCCATCAGTGAACTAGCGGAGATATCCGAGCAGTTCTTC. Protein product: CAISELAEISEQFF.

V is TRBV20-1 and J is TRBJ2-1; D unclear. The ends were cut back, 3 bases at V and 7 bases at J, with 10 bases in the middle. Looked up from germline, CDR1 is DFQATT and CDR2 is SNEGSKA (reference sequence). The CDR3 totals 12 residues. The CDR3 region has the DNA TGCAGTGCTAGGTCGGGCAGGAATGAGCAGTTCTTC. Residues: CSARSGRNEQFF.

A few counts support this clonotype. The chain links TRBV4-1 to TRBJ1-4; possible D gene TRBD1, 5 bases. The V end lost 6 bases, the J end lost 7 bases, and 24 bases lay between the germline ends. Germline CDR1 reads MGHRA; CDR2 reads YSYEKL. The CDR3 consists of 17 residues. The CDR3 nucleotides read TGCGCCAGCAGTCCTCGATGGACTCGGGACGGAAGTGAAAAACTGTTTTTT. Residues: CASSPRWTRDGSEKLFF.

This chain uses TRBV4-1 with TRBJ1-4; D is undetermined. V was cut by 3 bases and J by 8 bases, with 13 bases left in between. In germline, CDR1 is MGHRA, CDR2 YSYEKL. The CDR3 extends over 14 amino acids. The CDR3: CASSQRIVGEKLFF. The DNA for the CDR3 is TGCGCCAGCAGCCAGAGGATTGTGGGAGAAAAACTGTTTTTT.

The V and J genes are TRBV12-3 or TRBV12-4 and TRBJ2-2; 9 nucleotides align to TRBD2. The CDR3 has 15 residues. The trim removed 4 bases at V and 4 bases at J, leaving 4 bases unmatched. The CDR3 region has the DNA TGTGCCAGCAGTTGGAAGCGGGAGGTCACCGGGGAGCTGTTTTTT. As protein: CASSWKREVTGELFF.

This clonotype has just a few counts. The CDR3, as DNA: TGTGCCACCTCCCGTGGCAAACTTCCCGAAGAGACCCAGTACTTC. The encoded protein is CATSRGKLPEETQYF. The J gene is TRBJ2-5, the V gene TRBV19; the D is unclear. CDR3 length: 15 residues. Germline V gene lookup returns CDR1 LNHDA and CDR2 SQIVND (reference sequence). Deletions cut 10 bases from V and 3 bases from J, with 21 bases between.

This clonotype showed up just a few times. V and J are TRBV10-3 and TRBJ1-1; perhaps TRBD1 as D (6 bases). CDR1 and CDR2 from the germline V gene are ENHRY and SYGVKD. CDR3 size: 16 residues. V was trimmed by 0 bases and J by 5 bases, leaving 16 bases between them. The CDR3 region is CAISESSGGLETEAFF. CDR3 in DNA: TGTGCCATCAGTGAGTCGTCGGGGGGGCTAGAAACTGAAGCTTTCTTT.

The CDR3 coding sequence is TGTGCCAGCAGCCAGGGGATCGGTACTAATGAAAAACTGTTTTTT. Residues: CASSQGIGTNEKLFF. The chain carries TRBV5-6 and TRBJ1-4; maybe TRBD1 (6 bases). Germline V gene data show CDR1 as SGHDT and CDR2 as YYEEEE. The CDR3 runs to 15 residues. The V gene lost 4 bases and the J gene lost 2 bases, with 12 bases spanning the gap.

This clonotype was detected ten times or more. The rearrangement uses TRBV6-1 and TRBJ2-2; 11 nucleotides align to TRBD2. J was trimmed by 0 bases and V by 6 bases; bases with no gene match: 6. This CDR3 contains 17 residues. CDR1 is MNHNS, CDR2 SASEGT, per germline. As DNA, the CDR3 is TGTGCCAGCAGCCGTCTAGCGGGGGGCCCGAACACCGGGGAGCTGTTTTTT. Its translation is CASSRLAGGPNTGELFF.

The sample holds a few counts of this clonotype. The chain couples TRBV20-1 to TRBJ2-3; tentative D call: TRBD1 (6 bases). Germline V gene sequence: CDR1 DFQATT, CDR2 SNEGSKA (reference sequence). The CDR3 totals 13 residues. V was cut by 3 bases and J by 2 bases, with 9 bases left in between. CDR3 bases: TGCAGTGCTAGCGGACAGAACACAGATACGCAGTATTTT. Amino acids: CSASGQNTDTQYF.

The table lists this clonotype with a few counts. V gene TRBV10-3 combines with J gene TRBJ2-5, with 10 bases that match TRBD2. The CDR3 has 15 residues. Germline V CDR1 and CDR2: ENHRY, SYGVKD. With V trimmed by 6 bases and J by 0 bases, 4 bases remained unmatched. CDR3 protein: CAIRPSGGNQETQYF. The CDR3 region has the DNA TGTGCCATCAGGCCTAGCGGGGGAAACCAAGAGACCCAGTACTTC.